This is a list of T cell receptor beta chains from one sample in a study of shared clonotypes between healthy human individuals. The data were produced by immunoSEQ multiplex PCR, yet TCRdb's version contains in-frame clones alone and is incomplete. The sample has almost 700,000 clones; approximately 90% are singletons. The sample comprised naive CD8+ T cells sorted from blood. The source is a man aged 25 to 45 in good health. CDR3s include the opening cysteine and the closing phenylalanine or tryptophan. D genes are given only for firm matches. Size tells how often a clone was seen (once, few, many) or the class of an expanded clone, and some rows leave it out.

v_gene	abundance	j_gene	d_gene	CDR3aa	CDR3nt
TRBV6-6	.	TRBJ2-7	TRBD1	CATRDSDYEQYF	TGTGCCACCAGGGACAGCGACTACGAGCAGTACTTC
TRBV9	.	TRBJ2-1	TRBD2	CASSATSGSGNEQFF	TGTGCCAGCAGCGCTACTAGCGGGAGTGGAAATGAGCAGTTCTTC
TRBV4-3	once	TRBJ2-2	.	CASSQDYSGLVGELFF	TGCGCCAGCAGCCAAGACTACTCGGGGTTGGTCGGGGAGCTGTTTTTT
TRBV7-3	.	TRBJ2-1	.	CASSQAGGEQFF	TGTGCCAGCAGCCAGGCCGGGGGTGAGCAGTTCTTC
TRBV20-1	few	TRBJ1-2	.	CSAWDSGGYTF	TGCAGTGCTTGGGACTCTGGTGGCTACACCTTC
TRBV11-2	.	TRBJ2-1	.	CASSLVGASEQFF	TGTGCCAGCAGCTTAGTGGGTGCATCTGAGCAGTTCTTC
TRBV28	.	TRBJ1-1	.	CASGPDNYHWGAFF	TGTGCCAGCGGGCCCGACAACTACCATTGGGGGGCTTTCTTT
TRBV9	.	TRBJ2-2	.	CASSVKTGELFF	TGTGCCAGCAGCGTAAAAACCGGGGAGCTGTTTTTT
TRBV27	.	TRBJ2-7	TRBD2	CASNVGGRPYEQYF	TGTGCCAGCAACGTCGGGGGGAGGCCCTACGAGCAGTACTTC
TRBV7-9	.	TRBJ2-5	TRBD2	CASSLAPGLAGQETQYF	TGTGCCAGCAGCTTAGCACCGGGACTAGCGGGCCAAGAGACCCAGTACTTC
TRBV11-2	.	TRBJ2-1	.	CASNGRDNEQFF	TGTGCCAGCAACGGACGAGACAATGAGCAGTTCTTC
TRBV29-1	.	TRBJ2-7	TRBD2	CSVGLAGPYEQYF	TGCAGCGTCGGACTAGCGGGTCCCTACGAGCAGTACTTC
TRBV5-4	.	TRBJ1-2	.	CASSLSSAYGYTF	TGTGCCAGCAGCCTGTCCAGCGCCTATGGCTACACCTTC
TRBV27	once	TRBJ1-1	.	CASSLYPRGKSEAFF	TGTGCCAGCAGTTTATATCCCAGGGGAAAATCTGAAGCTTTCTTT
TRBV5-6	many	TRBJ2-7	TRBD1	CASSPGQGHEQYF	TGTGCCAGCAGCCCTGGACAGGGCCACGAGCAGTACTTC
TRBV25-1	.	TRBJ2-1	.	CASSGLGLGREQFF	TGTGCCAGCAGTGGCTTGGGCTTGGGTAGAGAGCAGTTCTTC
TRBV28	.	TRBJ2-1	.	CASSLRDGSSYNEQFF	TGTGCCAGCAGTTTACGGGACGGAAGCTCCTACAATGAGCAGTTCTTC